These 14 T cell receptor beta chains share one sample of origin, sequenced in a study of cytomegalovirus exposure and HLA in healthy donors. Primers included in the PCR were 60 Vbeta and 13 Jbeta primers. Data came from immunoSEQ multiplex PCR; TCRdb stores just in-frame clones and leaves some out. The sample is made up of approximately 210,000 clones, and the top ten hold roughly 0.98% of it. Sequences were obtained from PBMCs. All receptors come from a woman under 40 in good health and CMV-seropositive.

This chain links TRBV5-4 with TRBJ1-2, with unresolved D. This CDR3 has 13 amino acids. CDR1 is SGHNT and CDR2 is YYREEE in the germline V gene (reference sequence). The V gene lost 2 bases and the J gene lost 1 base, with 6 bases spanning the gap. The CDR3 DNA reads as TGTGCCAGCAGCTTTCAGAATAACTATGGCTACACCTTC. This sequence encodes CASSFQNNYGYTF.

The rearrangement uses TRBV2 and TRBJ1-5; TRBD1 might be the D (5 bases). CDR1 and CDR2 from the germline V gene are SNHLY and FYNNEI. This CDR3 has 15 residues. V was cut by 2 bases and J by 1 base, with 9 bases left in between. The CDR3 DNA reads as TGTGCCAGCAGTGAATGGGGCTCCAGCAATCAGCCCCAGCATTTT. It specifies CASSEWGSSNQPQHF.

This chain uses TRBV7-6 with TRBJ2-3, with 8 positions matching TRBD1. The J segment lost 1 base and the V segment lost 4 bases, leaving 1 base of the junction unmatched. The CDR3 loop spans 14 amino acids. Germline assignment: CDR1 SGHVS and CDR2 FNYEAQ. The CDR3 nucleotides are TGTGCCAGCAGCTCGGGACAGGGCACAGATACGCAGTATTTT. Amino acid sequence: CASSSGQGTDTQYF.

The CDR3 DNA sequence: TGTGCCAGCAGTTTAGAGACAGGGGGCTTGGGAGAGACCCAGTACTTC. It is translated as CASSLETGGLGETQYF. The gene calls are TRBV28 and TRBJ2-5; 10 nucleotides agree with TRBD1. The germline V gene encodes CDR1 MDHEN and CDR2 SYDVKM. J gave up 4 bases and V 2 bases, and 7 bases lay outside the gene matches. CDR3 length: 16 amino acids.

The gene calls are TRBV6-6 and TRBJ1-2; D might be TRBD1 (5 bases). The germline gives CDR1 MNHNY, CDR2 SVGAGI (reference sequence). The CDR3 contains 12 residues. V was cut by 10 bases and J by 1 base, with 10 bases left in between. The chain's CDR3 is CAIADSNYGYTF. The CDR3 DNA follows: TGTGCCATCGCAGACAGTAACTATGGCTACACCTTC.

This rearrangement joins TRBV4-1 to TRBJ2-1; D call uncertain. Germline V gives CDR1 MGHRA, CDR2 YSYEKL. The CDR3 loop spans 15 amino acids. V dropped 1 base and J dropped 1 base, with 8 bases sitting between them. CDR3 sequence (DNA): TGCGCCAGCAGCCAAGGAGCGCTGTCCTACAATGAGCAGTTCTTC. Translated: CASSQGALSYNEQFF.

The chain recombines TRBV7-2 with TRBJ1-6; possible D gene TRBD1, 6 bases. This CDR3 comprises 14 residues. V gave up 5 bases and J gave up 10 bases, with 15 bases separating them. Germline loops: CDR1 SGHTA, CDR2 FQGNSA. CDR3 sequence reads: CASSGRDKVSPLHF. The CDR3 nucleotides read TGTGCCAGCAGCGGCCGGGACAAGGTATCACCCCTCCACTTT.

V is TRBV12-5 and J is TRBJ2-1, with 8 bases identical to TRBD2. In germline, CDR1 is LGHNT, CDR2 FRNRAP. There are 16 residues in the CDR3. The V gene end was trimmed by 1 base and the J gene end by 4 bases; junction bases not matched to a gene: 6. The CDR3 protein is CASGLAGLAEYNEQFF. CDR3 nucleotide sequence: TGTGCTAGTGGTTTGGCCGGACTAGCAGAATACAATGAGCAGTTCTTC.

The chain carries TRBV29-1 and TRBJ1-1; tentatively, D is TRBD1 (5 bases). Germline lookup yields CDR1 SQVTM and CDR2 ANQGSEA. This CDR3 has 13 residues. V was shortened by 2 bases and J by 5 bases, with 12 bases between the two germline ends. CDR3 bases: TGCAGCGTTGAACGGGGGGTGCAAACTGAAGCTTTCTTT. It encodes CSVERGVQTEAFF. The variable domain in full, with the rest retrieved from reference TRBV29-1 and TRBJ1-1, is SAVISQKPSRDICQRGTSLTIQCQVDSQVTMMFWYRQQPGQSLTLIATANQGSEATYESGFVIDKFPISRPNLTFSTLTVSNMSPEDSSIYLCSVERGVQTEAFFGQGTRLTVV.

The chain couples TRBV5-5 to TRBJ1-4, with D unclear. CDR3 length equals 18 residues. V dropped 3 bases and J dropped 0 bases, with 18 bases sitting between them. Germline CDR1 is SGHKS and CDR2 is YYEKEE (reference sequence). CDR3 region: CASSSYPPGEATNEKLFF. The CDR3 nucleotides read TGTGCCAGCAGCTCCTATCCCCCTGGGGAGGCAACTAATGAAAAACTGTTTTTT.

V and J are TRBV29-1 and TRBJ2-5; 8 bases are a match to TRBD1. Germline values: CDR1 SQVTM, CDR2 ANQGSEA. J gave up 4 bases and V 5 bases, and 6 bases lay outside the gene matches. CDR3 length equals 13 residues. This CDR3 reads CSVQTGVIETQYF. The DNA for the CDR3 is TGCAGCGTTCAGACAGGGGTGATAGAGACCCAGTACTTC.

This chain links TRBV9 with TRBJ2-5; no clear D. Germline V gives CDR1 SGDLS, CDR2 YYNGEE. The CDR3 has 15 residues. The V end lost 2 bases, the J end lost 2 bases, and 13 bases lay between the germline ends. The CDR3 coding sequence is TGTGCCAGCAGCGTTAGGCCTGGCGGACAAGAGACCCAGTACTTC. Translated, it gives CASSVRPGGQETQYF.

V is TRBV18 and J is TRBJ1-1, with a possible D match to TRBD1 (6 bases). CDR3 length: 17 residues. V dropped 2 bases and J dropped 6 bases, with 22 bases sitting between them. In germline, CDR1 is KGHSH, CDR2 LQKENI. Here the CDR3 reads CASSPYQTGTTYSEAFF. CDR3 DNA: TGTGCCAGCTCACCATACCAAACCGGGACAACCTATTCTGAAGCTTTCTTT.

J is TRBJ2-3 and V is TRBV5-1, with a possible D match to TRBD2 (5 bases). V dropped 4 bases and J dropped 7 bases, with 13 bases sitting between them. The germline gives CDR1 SGHRS, CDR2 YFSETQ. This CDR3 region has 13 residues. The CDR3 sequence: CASSLPGSNTQYF. Written as DNA, the CDR3 is TGCGCCAGCAGCCTCCCGGGATCAAATACGCAGTATTTT.